The clone carrying this T cell receptor (beta chain) turned up a few times. Its antigen is not known. The source of the sample is a study of post-analysis software for immune sequencing data. About the research overall: Relapsing-remitting, secondary progressive and progressive-relapsing multiple sclerosis courses were included.

Unique molecular identifiers were present in the TCR beta cDNA libraries. The source material, about 0.9 to 11 million T cells, gave rise to 400,000 to 600,000 cDNA molecules. MiXCR was run by TCRdb on the PCR reads, yielding one entry per CDR3 protein. This table holds a few hundred thousand distinct CDR3 sequences, around 37% found once. This CDR3 has 14 residues. V dropped 7 bases and J dropped 6; count of bases not matched to a gene: 7. Whole-study results and caveats: With F measure, samples from one preparation batch clustered together strongly. Normalized Chao1 diversity was significantly lower in multiple sclerosis patients than in controls. Patients showed TRBV5-6, TRBV5-1 and TRBV20-1 among 4 or 5 TRBV segments more frequent than in controls.

Sequenced sample: blood. This receptor was obtained from a girl aged 5 to 17 with multiple sclerosis. The chain carries TRBV12-3 or TRBV12-4 and TRBJ2-3; TRBD2 aligns across 10 bases. The CDR3 DNA reads as TGTGCCAGCAATCCTAGCGGGGGCCCGGATACGCAGTATTTT. Protein product: CASNPSGGPDTQYF.